Listed below are T cell receptor beta chains from one sample, sequenced in a study of Ad26.COV2.S vaccination and SARS-CoV-2 variants. Clones were read by immunoSEQ multiplex PCR, and TCRdb kept only the in-frame ones, dropping some. The sample consists of fewer than 800,000 clones, 80% to 90% of them appearing once. Sequencing was performed on peripheral blood, taken in a trial of Ad26.COV2.S vaccine versus placebo. These receptors all come from a person between 18 and 60 years old who received the Ad26.COV2.S COVID-19 vaccine or a placebo. Both conserved end residues are part of each CDR3. D genes are given only for firm matches. Only some rows state a clone size, as once, few, many or a class for expanded clones.

j_call	clone_size	d_call	v_call	cdr3_aa	cdr3_nt
TRBJ2-7	.	.	TRBV6-5	CASTRSTGAYEQYF	TGTGCCAGCACCAGGAGTACGGGAGCCTACGAGCAGTACTTC
TRBJ2-7	.	TRBD1	TRBV19	CASSTQGNSYEQYF	TGTGCCAGTAGTACACAGGGGAATTCCTACGAGCAGTACTTC
TRBJ2-7	.	TRBD1	TRBV6-1	CASSETGWFYEQYF	TGTGCCAGCAGTGAGACAGGGTGGTTCTACGAGCAGTACTTC
TRBJ2-1	.	.	TRBV10-1	CASSESWGSSNEQFF	TGCGCCAGCAGTGAGTCATGGGGGAGCTCCAATGAGCAGTTCTTC
TRBJ1-2	.	.	TRBV30	CAWSVPSFWSYTF	TGTGCCTGGAGTGTACCGTCCTTCTGGAGCTACACCTTC
TRBJ2-3	.	TRBD1	TRBV12-3/TRBV12-4	CASRGTATDTQYF	TGTGCCAGCAGGGGGACAGCTACAGATACGCAGTATTTT
TRBJ1-6	.	TRBD1	TRBV4-3	CASSQDSTGGVGDSPLHF	TGCGCCAGCAGCCAAGATTCTACAGGGGGGGTTGGGGATTCACCCCTCCACTTT
TRBJ1-1	.	.	TRBV5-6	CASSPTPGRTGAFF	TGTGCCAGCAGCCCAACCCCGGGACGCACTGGAGCTTTCTTT
TRBJ2-4	.	.	TRBV11-2	CASSRTGSSAKNIQYF	TGTGCCAGCAGCCGTACAGGGTCCTCGGCCAAAAACATTCAGTACTTC
TRBJ2-3	.	TRBD2	TRBV6-2/TRBV6-3	CASSPPAGGLQADTQYF	TGTGCCAGCAGCCCTCCTGCGGGGGGCCTCCAGGCAGATACGCAGTATTTT
TRBJ1-6	once	.	TRBV5-1	CASTPSGTAGSPLHF	TGCGCCAGCACTCCATCGGGAACAGCGGGTTCACCCCTCCACTTT
TRBJ2-1	.	.	TRBV5-1	CASSLVARNEQFF	TGCGCCAGCAGCTTGGTAGCGAGGAACGAGCAGTTCTTC
TRBJ1-2	.	.	TRBV7-2	CASSPGRDFYRVTF	TGTGCCAGCAGCCCTGGCCGGGACTTCTACCGGGTCACCTTC
TRBJ1-4	once	.	TRBV6-6	CASSGRDISEKLFF	TGTGCCAGCAGCGGACGGGATATTAGTGAAAAACTGTTTTTT
TRBJ1-2	.	.	TRBV5-6	CASSRTGMDYGYTF	TGTGCCAGCAGCCGTACAGGGATGGACTATGGCTACACCTTC
TRBJ2-7	.	TRBD1	TRBV4-1	CASSRTYSGQRYEQYF	TGCGCCAGCAGCCGTACGTATTCGGGACAGAGATACGAGCAGTACTTC
TRBJ2-1	once	.	TRBV25-1	CASSEYRAGGSNEQFF	TGTGCCAGCAGTGAATATCGGGCAGGGGGGTCAAATGAGCAGTTCTTC
TRBJ2-7	once	.	TRBV27	CASSFDGYEQYF	TGTGCCAGCAGTTTCGACGGCTACGAGCAGTACTTC
TRBJ2-2	.	TRBD2	TRBV6-6	CASSPRGGDTGELFF	TGTGCCAGCAGCCCTCGGGGGGGCGACACCGGGGAGCTGTTTTTT
TRBJ2-5	.	TRBD2	TRBV6-5	CASSYGGGFGEETQYF	TGTGCCAGCAGTTACGGGGGGGGTTTTGGAGAAGAGACCCAGTACTTC
TRBJ2-7	.	.	TRBV11-2	CASSQPQGFTDEQYF	TGTGCCAGCAGCCAACCACAGGGATTTACGGACGAGCAGTACTTC
TRBJ2-6	.	.	TRBV10-3	CAISESGAGVLSGANVLTF	TGTGCCATCAGTGAGTCGGGTGCAGGGGTTCTCTCTGGGGCCAACGTCCTGACTTTC
TRBJ2-1	.	TRBD2	TRBV7-2	CASSLDGLVSNEQFF	TGTGCCAGCAGCTTAGATGGACTAGTGTCCAATGAGCAGTTCTTC
TRBJ1-5	few	.	TRBV3-1/TRBV3-2	CASSGGRGNQPQHF	TGTGCCAGCAGCGGGGGACGCGGGAATCAGCCCCAGCATTTT
TRBJ1-5	once	.	TRBV15	CATSREIGGVGQPQHF	TGTGCCACCAGCAGAGAAATTGGGGGAGTTGGTCAGCCCCAGCATTTT
TRBJ2-4	.	.	TRBV6-8	CASSYSSIFTRTKNIQYF	TGTGCCAGCAGTTACTCGTCCATTTTTACTCGAACCAAAAACATTCAGTACTTC
TRBJ2-4	.	TRBD1	TRBV19	CASSPTGSPNIQYF	TGTGCCAGTAGTCCGACAGGGTCTCCCAACATTCAGTACTTC
TRBJ1-2	.	TRBD1	TRBV24-1	CATRSGQGTSGYTF	TGTGCCACCCGATCCGGACAGGGAACCAGCGGCTACACCTTC
TRBJ1-5	.	.	TRBV29-1	CSAGGGGDQPQHF	TGCAGCGCCGGGGGGGGAGGTGATCAGCCCCAGCATTTT
TRBJ2-1	.	.	TRBV19	CASSNPSMTGYNEQFF	TGTGCCAGTAGTAATCCTTCCATGACCGGTTACAATGAGCAGTTCTTC
TRBJ1-1	.	TRBD1	TRBV10-3	CAISGLQGPTEAFF	TGTGCCATCAGTGGGCTACAGGGGCCCACTGAAGCTTTCTTT
TRBJ2-5	.	.	TRBV18	CASSPPLGETQYF	TGTGCCAGCTCACCACCTTTAGGCGAGACCCAGTACTTC
TRBJ1-1	.	.	TRBV15	CATSRPSKGTEAFF	TGTGCCACCAGCAGACCCTCAAAAGGGACTGAAGCTTTCTTT
TRBJ2-1	.	TRBD2	TRBV7-2	CASSLPPGTSGFNEQFF	TGTGCCAGCAGCTTACCTCCCGGGACTAGCGGGTTTAATGAGCAGTTCTTC
TRBJ2-3	.	.	TRBV6-5	CASSYAGTSTDTQYF	TGTGCCAGCAGTTACGCCGGGACAAGCACAGATACGCAGTATTTT
TRBJ2-3	.	.	TRBV27	CASSLRGNTDTQYF	TGTGCCAGCAGTTTAAGAGGGAACACAGATACGCAGTATTTT
TRBJ2-5	.	.	TRBV5-1	CASSPGYQETQYF	TGCGCCAGCAGCCCAGGGTACCAAGAGACCCAGTACTTC
TRBJ2-1	many	.	TRBV5-1	CASSFQGETEQFF	TGCGCCAGCAGCTTTCAGGGAGAGACTGAGCAGTTCTTC
TRBJ2-2	.	.	TRBV11-2	CASSNRVSQPTGELFF	TGTGCCAGCAGCAATCGGGTCTCCCAACCCACCGGGGAGCTGTTTTTT
TRBJ1-4	.	.	TRBV27	CASSLSWTATNEKLFF	TGTGCCAGCAGTTTATCTTGGACAGCAACTAATGAAAAACTGTTTTTT
TRBJ2-2	few	.	TRBV5-1	CASRAGVPTGELFF	TGCGCCAGCAGGGCAGGGGTACCTACCGGGGAGCTGTTTTTT